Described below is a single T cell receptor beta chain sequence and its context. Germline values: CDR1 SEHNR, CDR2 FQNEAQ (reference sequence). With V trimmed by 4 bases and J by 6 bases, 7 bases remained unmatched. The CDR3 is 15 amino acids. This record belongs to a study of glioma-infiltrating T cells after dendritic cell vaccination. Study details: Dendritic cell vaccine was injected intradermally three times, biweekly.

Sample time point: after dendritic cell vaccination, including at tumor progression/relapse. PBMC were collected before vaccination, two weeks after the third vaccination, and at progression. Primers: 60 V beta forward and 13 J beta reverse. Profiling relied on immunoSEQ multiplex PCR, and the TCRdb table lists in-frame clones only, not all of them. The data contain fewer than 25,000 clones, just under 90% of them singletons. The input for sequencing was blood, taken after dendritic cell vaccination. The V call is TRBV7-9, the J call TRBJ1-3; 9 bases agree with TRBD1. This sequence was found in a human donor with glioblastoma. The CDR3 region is CASSWTGAGENTIYF. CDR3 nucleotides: TGTGCCAGCAGCTGGACAGGGGCGGGTGAAAACACCATATATTTT.